This T cell receptor beta chain was sequenced during a study of cytomegalovirus exposure and HLA in healthy donors. General observations from the study: Indistinguishable V segments, including TRBV6-2 and TRBV6-3, were excluded. Per a later analysis, HLA-associated TCR beta chains showed more clonal expansion than other, equally common TCR beta chains.

The CDR3 runs 13 residues. V lost 8 bases to trimming and J lost 6 bases, with 16 bases between them. Germline V gene sequence: CDR1 SGHAT, CDR2 FQNNGV. The PCR made use of 60 Vbeta and 13 Jbeta primers. Libraries were prepared by immunoSEQ multiplex PCR; TCRdb keeps only in-frame clonotypes and omits some of them. The repertoire includes under 200,000 clones, approximately 80% of them detected once, and about 7.9% sits in the top ten. Turning to this clone: No antigen is known for it.

The chain joins TRBV11-2 to TRBJ1-1; D is unclear. This TCR derives from a male donor in good health and CMV-seropositive. Material: PBMCs. For the CDR3, the DNA is TGTGCCAGCGGCGGGTCCCGCGGACCTGAAGCTTTCTTT. Its protein product is CASGGSRGPEAFF.